The next 10 T cell receptor beta chains were all read from a single sample in a study of blood T cell repertoires in COVID-19. The method was immunoSEQ multiplex PCR; TCRdb's version includes in-frame clones alone and lacks a portion of them. This sample has 200,000 to 250,000 clones, with about nine tenths found just once. The sample comprised peripheral blood. The receptors here all came from a man aged 25-40 years who had recovered from COVID-19.

The rearrangement links TRBV10-1 to TRBJ2-2; 7 bases fit TRBD1. Germline values: CDR1 WNHNN, CDR2 SYGVQD (reference sequence). The CDR3 is 14 residues long. V was clipped by 10 bases and J by 4 bases; unmatched bases: 9. The CDR3 sequence: CATGTGEGTGELFF. The CDR3 DNA reads TGCGCCACCGGTACAGGGGAAGGCACCGGGGAGCTGTTTTTT.

The V gene is TRBV5-1, the J gene TRBJ1-3; the D gene is possibly TRBD1 (5 bases). The germline V and J ends were trimmed by 4 bases and 0 bases, with 11 bases remaining between them. The CDR3 is made up of 15 amino acids. Germline-derived CDR1 and CDR2 are SGHRS and YFSETQ. CDR3 nucleotides: TGCGCCAGCAGCCCAAAGACAGTCTCTGGAAACACCATATATTTT. Its translation is CASSPKTVSGNTIYF.

The chain links TRBV18 to TRBJ1-3; 7 positions agree with TRBD1. Germline values: CDR1 KGHSH, CDR2 LQKENI. With V trimmed by 4 bases and J by 2 bases, 14 bases remained unmatched. The length of the CDR3 is 18 residues. The CDR3 reads CASSLIGPQGSAGNTIYF. The CDR3 DNA follows: TGTGCCAGCTCACTTATCGGCCCACAGGGGTCGGCTGGAAACACCATATATTTT.

The J gene is TRBJ2-1, the V gene TRBV2; possibly TRBD1 for D (6 bases). The germline V gene has CDR1 SNHLY and CDR2 FYNNEI. The V end was cut by 2 bases, the J end by 7 bases, with 12 bases between. The CDR3 is 14 residues long. The CDR3 bases are TGTGCCAGCAGTGAATTAGGACAGAGAAATGAGCAGTTCTTC. Amino acid sequence: CASSELGQRNEQFF.

V and J are TRBV7-2 and TRBJ1-2, with 7 bases fitting TRBD1. Germline CDR1 SGHTA, CDR2 FQGNSA. This CDR3 contains 13 residues. V shed 2 bases, J shed 8 bases, and the junction held 5 bases outside the gene matches. CDR3 residues: CASSLRTGRGYTF. The CDR3 region has the DNA TGTGCCAGCAGCTTACGGACAGGTCGGGGCTACACCTTC.

J is TRBJ2-5 and V is TRBV5-1; 9 bases match TRBD2. CDR1 and CDR2 (germline): SGHRS, YFSETQ. The CDR3 loop spans 18 amino acids. Trimming took 3 bases from V and 2 from J; bases not matched to a gene: 14. CDR3 sequence reads: CASSSGSGGPPLQETQYF. The CDR3 nucleotides read TGCGCCAGCAGCTCCGGAAGCGGGGGGCCCCCCCTGCAAGAGACCCAGTACTTC.

This clone showed up just once. The genes are TRBV18 and TRBJ1-3; 7 bases align to TRBD1. Germline loops: CDR1 KGHSH, CDR2 LQKENI. V was pared by 2 bases and J by 0 bases, with 7 bases of the junction left unmatched. The CDR3 has 17 amino acids. The CDR3 nucleotides are TGTGCCAGCTCACCAGACGGGACAGCTCCCTCTGGAAACACCATATATTTT. Translating gives CASSPDGTAPSGNTIYF.

The genes are TRBV5-5 and TRBJ2-1; 8 nucleotides match TRBD1. The J segment lost 6 bases and the V segment lost 4 bases, leaving 9 bases of the junction unmatched. CDR1 and CDR2 (germline): SGHKS, YYEKEE (reference sequence). This CDR3 spans 15 amino acids. The CDR3 loop reads CASSHPTGGVNEQFF. The CDR3 DNA is TGTGCCAGCAGCCACCCTACAGGGGGTGTCAATGAGCAGTTCTTC.

J is TRBJ2-3 and V is TRBV24-1; 9 bases line up with TRBD1. Trimming removed 1 base from V and 3 bases from J; junction bases left unmatched: 7. Germline-derived CDR1 and CDR2 are KGHDR and SFDVKD. The CDR3 totals 17 residues. The CDR3 DNA reads TGTGCCACCAGTGATTTACCCGGGACAGGGAAAACAGATACGCAGTATTTT. Protein sequence: CATSDLPGTGKTDTQYF.

As for this clone: Other DNA variants within this sample encode the same CDR3. V is TRBV18 and J is TRBJ2-7; maybe TRBD2 (6 bases). Germline V gene sequence: CDR1 KGHSH, CDR2 LQKENI. The CDR3 is made up of 14 amino acids. V lost 3 bases and J lost 0, with 9 bases in between. CDR3 protein: CASSPQGGSYEQYF. For the CDR3, the DNA is TGTGCCAGCTCACCCCAGGGAGGCTCCTACGAGCAGTACTTC.